The 4 T cell receptor beta chains listed next were all sequenced from one sample in a study of T-cell reconstitution after alpha-beta-depleted transplantation in children. TCRbeta library preparation incorporated unique molecular identifiers. TCRdb analysed the PCR reads with MiXCR anew, one entry per CDR3 protein. Counted here are 500,000 to 600,000 distinct CDR3 sequences, approximately 20% occurring once; the ten biggest clones make up more than 2.5%. The material sequenced was PBMCs from the stem cell graft donor, taken from the stem cell graft. These receptors came from a human donor who donated a stem cell graft to a child with acute lymphoblastic leukemia.

V and J are TRBV5-1 and TRBJ2-3, with 9 bases identical to TRBD1. There are 15 residues in the CDR3. With 0 bases clipped from V and 4 bases from J, the junction kept 3 bases outside the gene matches. Germline CDR1 is SGHRS and CDR2 is YFSETQ. CDR3 sequence reads: CASSLDRGRADTQYF. CDR3 nucleotide sequence: TGCGCCAGCAGCTTGGACAGGGGGCGGGCAGATACGCAGTATTTT. The full variable domain, its missing parts supplied by reference TRBV5-1 and TRBJ2-3, is KAGVTQTPRYLIKTRGQQVTLSCSPISGHRSVSWYQQTPGQGLQFLFEYFSETQRNKGNFPGRFSGRQFSNSRSEMNVSTLELGDSALYLCASSLDRGRADTQYFGPGTRLTVL.

This clonotype was recorded a few times. CDR3 region: CSARGEAGLFYEQYF. The CDR3 DNA reads as TGCAGTGCTAGAGGCGAGGCGGGATTATTCTACGAGCAGTACTTC. The V call is TRBV20-1, the J call TRBJ2-7, with D perhaps TRBD2 (6 bases). V was shortened by 1 base and J by 3 bases, with 16 bases between the two germline ends. Germline CDR1 DFQATT, CDR2 SNEGSKA (reference sequence). The CDR3 contains 15 residues.

The sample holds a few counts of this clonotype. The chain joins TRBV7-2 to TRBJ2-5, with 8 positions matching TRBD1. The CDR3 is 17 amino acids. Germline values: CDR1 SGHTA, CDR2 FQGNSA. Germline trimming cut 5 bases from V and 7 bases from J; bases unmatched to any gene: 18. CDR3 amino acids: CASSPQSRDRFRGTQYF. The CDR3 DNA reads as TGTGCCAGCAGCCCACAGTCCCGGGACAGGTTCAGGGGGACCCAGTACTTC.

The rearrangement links TRBV27 to TRBJ1-1, with 12 bases matching TRBD1. Germline values: CDR1 MNHEY, CDR2 SMNVEV (reference sequence). Trimming removed 4 bases from V and 4 bases from J; junction bases left unmatched: 4. The CDR3 runs to 15 residues. CDR3 sequence reads: CASSSPGQGATEAFF. The CDR3 DNA reads TGTGCCAGCAGTTCTCCGGGACAGGGGGCCACTGAAGCTTTCTTT.